These 27 T cell receptor beta chains share one sample of origin, sequenced in a study of T cell responses to AZD1222 COVID-19 vaccine. Sequencing was performed with immunoSEQ multiplex PCR; in TCRdb, only in-frame clones are kept and a portion is missing. Of about 120,000 clones listed, 85% to 90% are singletons. Specimen: peripheral blood, collected on day 0 of AZD1222 vaccination. The receptor source for this set is an adult in good health.

The chain uses TRBV6-5 and TRBJ1-2; D possibly corresponds to TRBD1 (5 bases). This CDR3 has 14 residues. Germline loops: CDR1 MNHEY, CDR2 SVGAGI. The V end was cut by 6 bases, the J end by 5 bases, with 16 bases between. CDR3 DNA: TGTGCCAGCAGCCCCTTCTTAGGGGTTTATGGCTACACCTTC. This codes for CASSPFLGVYGYTF.

The V and J genes are TRBV6-6 and TRBJ2-5, with a weak D call TRBD1 (5 bases). The V end was cut by 0 bases, the J end by 3 bases, with 11 bases between. From germline, CDR1 is MNHNY and CDR2 SVGAGI (reference sequence). The CDR3 runs to 15 residues. CDR3 coding DNA: TGTGCCAGCAGTTACTCTGGCAGGGTGGAAGAGACCCAGTACTTC. Translated: CASSYSGRVEETQYF.

The chain is built from TRBV6-2 or TRBV6-3 and TRBJ2-2; D unclear. The CDR3 length is 14 residues. V gave up 3 bases and J gave up 0 bases, with 5 bases separating them. The germline CDR1 and CDR2 sequences are MNHEY and SVGEGT. CDR3 region: CASSYWTNTGELFF. CDR3 sequence (DNA): TGTGCCAGCAGTTATTGGACGAACACCGGGGAGCTGTTTTTT.

This sequence joins TRBV6-5 and TRBJ2-1; D gene uncertain. Germline CDR1 reads MNHEY; CDR2 reads SVGAGI. Trimming shortened V by 3 bases and J by 3 bases, and 12 bases separated the two germline ends. This CDR3 comprises 15 residues. This CDR3 is CASSYTQSDYNEQFF. The DNA of the CDR3 is TGTGCCAGCAGTTATACTCAGAGTGACTACAATGAGCAGTTCTTC.

V gene TRBV7-9 combines with J gene TRBJ2-3; tentatively, D is TRBD2 (6 bases). Germline loops: CDR1 SEHNR, CDR2 FQNEAQ (reference sequence). V lost 0 bases and J lost 4, with 14 bases in between. CDR3 length: 16 residues. CDR3 loop: CASSLAGAGVADTQYF. The CDR3 bases are TGTGCCAGCAGCTTAGCTGGAGCGGGCGTCGCAGATACGCAGTATTTT.

Here the CDR3 DNA reads TGTGCCAGCAGCCCGGGACTGCGGGGGGAAGCTTTCTTT. It specifies CASSPGLRGEAFF. This chain connects TRBV3-1 (or the pseudogene TRBV3-2) to TRBJ1-1, with a weak D call TRBD1 (5 bases). Trimming took off 4 bases at V and 8 bases at J, with 14 bases between the two ends. This CDR3 is 13 amino acids long. Germline V gives CDR1 LGHDT, CDR2 YNNKEL (reference sequence).

This chain joins TRBV28 and TRBJ2-7; D is unclear. This CDR3 is built from 12 residues. V gave up 10 bases and J gave up 2 bases, with 12 bases separating them. Germline lookup yields CDR1 MDHEN and CDR2 SYDVKM. CDR3 loop: CATGQPAYEQYF. The CDR3 DNA is TGTGCCACCGGGCAACCAGCCTACGAGCAGTACTTC.

The gene calls are TRBV7-3 and TRBJ2-7; 12 bases map to TRBD2. Germline-derived CDR1 and CDR2 are SGHTA and FQGTGA. The CDR3 is 14 amino acids. V lost 5 bases, J lost 7 bases, and 6 bases stayed unmatched. In nucleotides, the CDR3 is TGTGCCAGCAGCCCTAGCGGGGGGGCTTATGAGCAGTACTTC. It is translated as CASSPSGGAYEQYF.

The chain uses TRBV14 and TRBJ2-1, with 8 nucleotides matching TRBD2. CDR3 size: 20 residues. The V gene end was trimmed by 3 bases and the J gene end by 2 bases; junction bases not matched to a gene: 18. The germline CDR1 and CDR2 sequences are SGHDN and FVKESK. For the CDR3, the DNA is TGTGCCAGCAGCCACTTAGCTTGGAGTAGCGGGAAATTCGCCTACAATGAGCAGTTCTTC. Protein: CASSHLAWSSGKFAYNEQFF.

This clone was counted once. The rearrangement links TRBV28 to TRBJ2-7; 7 bases agree with TRBD2. The CDR3 is 14 amino acids. CDR1 and CDR2 (germline): MDHEN, SYDVKM. J gave up 2 bases and V 3 bases, and 4 bases lay outside the gene matches. In DNA, the CDR3 is TGTGCCAGCAGTTTGTGGGAGGGCCCCTACGAGCAGTACTTC. Encoded protein: CASSLWEGPYEQYF.

This rearrangement joins TRBV5-1 to TRBJ2-7, with 10 bases that match TRBD2. The V and J ends lost 1 base and 5 bases, in that order; junction bases with no gene match: 3. This CDR3 has 14 residues. Looked up from germline, CDR1 is SGHRS and CDR2 is YFSETQ. The CDR3: CASSLTAGGHEQYF. CDR3 coding DNA: TGCGCCAGCAGCTTGACAGCGGGGGGGCACGAGCAGTACTTC. Supplemented by reference TRBV5-1 and TRBJ2-7, the full variable domain reads KAGVTQTPRYLIKTRGQQVTLSCSPISGHRSVSWYQQTPGQGLQFLFEYFSETQRNKGNFPGRFSGRQFSNSRSEMNVSTLELGDSALYLCASSLTAGGHEQYFGPGTRLTVT.

The CDR3, as DNA: TGTGCCAGCAGTCAACCATTAACTAGCGGGAGTGATGGAAGAGAGACCCAGTACTTC. Translated, it gives CASSQPLTSGSDGRETQYF. The chain joins TRBV7-6 to TRBJ2-5; the match to TRBD2 covers 11 bases. Trimming cost V 6 bases and J 4 bases; bases outside gene matches: 19. Germline CDR1 is SGHVS and CDR2 is FNYEAQ. This CDR3 contains 19 residues.

The chain combines TRBV7-2 with TRBJ2-3, with D perhaps TRBD1 or TRBD2 (5 bases each). Germline CDR1 SGHTA, CDR2 FQGNSA. The germline V and J ends were trimmed by 1 base and 4 bases, with 9 bases remaining between them. This CDR3 has 14 residues. The CDR3: CASSLGGSADTQYF. CDR3 nucleotides: TGTGCCAGCAGCTTAGGGGGGTCGGCAGATACGCAGTATTTT. Looking up the rest from reference TRBV7-2 and TRBJ2-3 gives the full variable domain: GAGVSQSPSNKVTEKGKDVELRCDPISGHTALYWYRQSLGQGLEFLIYFQGNSAPDKSGLPSDRFSAERTGGSVSTLTIQRTQQEDSAVYLCASSLGGSADTQYFGPGTRLTVL.

This clone has only one observation. The genes are TRBV24-1 and TRBJ2-3, with unresolved D. Germline-derived CDR1 and CDR2 are KGHDR and SFDVKD. CDR3 length: 12 amino acids. Trimming removed 3 bases from V and 7 bases from J, with 7 bases in between. In DNA form, the CDR3 reads TGTGCCACCAGTGATAAACAATATACGCAGTATTTT. Protein product: CATSDKQYTQYF.

This clone was detected only once. J is TRBJ2-7 and V is TRBV5-1; maybe TRBD1 (6 bases). The V gene lost 0 bases and the J gene lost 2 bases, with 9 bases spanning the gap. CDR3 size: 14 residues. CDR1 and CDR2 (germline): SGHRS, YFSETQ. CDR3 sequence: CASSLGTATYEQYF. For the CDR3, the DNA is TGCGCCAGCAGCTTGGGGACAGCCACCTACGAGCAGTACTTC.

The chain combines TRBV15 with TRBJ2-3; no clear D gene. This CDR3 is 15 amino acids long. Between the trimmed V and J ends, which lost 1 base and 1 base, there was a span of 9 bases. Per the germline V gene, CDR1 is LNHNV and CDR2 is YYDKDF (reference sequence). The CDR3 bases are TGTGCCACCAGCAGAGCCGGTCAGGGCACAGATACGCAGTATTTT. Translation: CATSRAGQGTDTQYF.

The chain uses TRBV28 and TRBJ1-5, with 11 nucleotides matching TRBD1. Unmatched junction bases numbered 6, after V lost 2 bases and J lost 6 bases. This CDR3 spans 16 amino acids. Germline CDR1 MDHEN, CDR2 SYDVKM. The CDR3 loop reads CASSLGTGGEAQPQHF. In DNA, the CDR3 is TGTGCCAGCAGTTTAGGGACAGGGGGTGAGGCTCAGCCCCAGCATTTT.

Only a few counts were recorded for this clone. CDR3 residues: CASSYSGRVVDTQYF. CDR3 DNA sequence: TGTGCCAGCAGCTACAGCGGGAGGGTTGTAGATACGCAGTATTTT. The chain links TRBV7-2 to TRBJ2-3; 10 bases line up with TRBD2. CDR3 length: 15 amino acids. The junction had 6 bases not matched to a gene; V was cut back by 4 bases and J by 5 bases. Germline V CDR1 and CDR2: SGHTA, FQGNSA.

The chain couples TRBV5-1 to TRBJ2-5; D may correspond to TRBD1 or TRBD2 (6 bases each). V was clipped by 0 bases and J by 5 bases, with 14 bases between them. Germline CDR1 SGHRS, CDR2 YFSETQ. The CDR3 is 15 residues long. DNA of the CDR3: TGCGCCAGCAGCTTGGATCCAGGGGCGGGGGAGACCCAGTACTTC. This codes for CASSLDPGAGETQYF.

The rearrangement uses TRBV6-5 and TRBJ1-6; D perhaps matches TRBD1 (6 bases). With 2 bases removed from V and 7 bases from J, the gap between germline ends came to 9 bases. The CDR3 length is 14 residues. Germline V gene sequence: CDR1 MNHEY, CDR2 SVGAGI. CDR3 nucleotide sequence: TGTGCCAGCAGTTACGGGCAGGGGAATTCACCCCTCCACTTT. Protein product: CASSYGQGNSPLHF.

The chain employs TRBV18 and TRBJ1-6; the match to TRBD1 covers 7 bases. Germline V gives CDR1 KGHSH, CDR2 LQKENI. The CDR3 extends over 14 amino acids. J lost 11 bases, V lost 3 bases, and 7 bases had no gene match. The CDR3 DNA sequence: TGTGCCAGCTCACCCACGAGACAGGGAGCACCCCTCCACTTT. Translated, it gives CASSPTRQGAPLHF.

The V gene is TRBV5-4, the J gene TRBJ2-7; 9 nucleotides match TRBD1. Trimming took 3 bases from V and 3 from J; bases not matched to a gene: 4. The CDR3 has 14 residues. The germline CDR1 and CDR2 sequences are SGHNT and YYREEE (reference sequence). The DNA of the CDR3 is TGTGCCAGCAGCTATCCGGGACAGGGCTACGAGCAGTACTTC. This sequence encodes CASSYPGQGYEQYF.

About this clone: The junction departs from germline at one end; a sequencing error may be responsible. V and J are TRBV3-1 (or the pseudogene TRBV3-2) and TRBJ1-2; D remains unclear. Germline-derived CDR1 and CDR2 are LGHDT and YNNKEL (reference sequence). This CDR3 spans 13 amino acids. The CDR3 coding sequence is TGTGCCAGCAGCCAAGATTATTTGCGGGGTCAACTCTTC. It codes for CASSQDYLRGQLF.

This chain links TRBV6-4 with TRBJ1-2; weak D call: TRBD1 (6 bases). The CDR3 covers 13 residues. The V and J ends lost 3 bases and 5 bases respectively, with 10 bases between them. CDR1 and CDR2 from the germline V gene are MRHNA and SNTAGT. The DNA of the CDR3 is TGTGCCAGCAGTGAGTCAGGGGCTTATGGCTACACCTTC. It translates to CASSESGAYGYTF.

This clone has a handful of counts. This sequence joins TRBV15 and TRBJ1-1; 9 bases fit TRBD1. Germline-derived CDR1 and CDR2 are LNHNV and YYDKDF (reference sequence). The V and J ends lost 8 bases and 0 bases, in that order; junction bases with no gene match: 7. This CDR3 region has 15 residues. The CDR3 is CATDDRGNMNTEAFF. In nucleotides, the CDR3 is TGTGCCACCGACGACAGGGGGAACATGAACACTGAAGCTTTCTTT. Together with reference TRBV15 and TRBJ1-1, the CDR3 gives the full variable domain: DAMVIQNPRYQVTQFGKPVTLSCSQTLNHNVMYWYQQKSSQAPKLLFHYYDKDFNNEADTPDNFQSRRPNTSFCFLDIRSPGLGDTAMYLCATDDRGNMNTEAFFGQGTRLTVV.

This chain joins TRBV10-3 and TRBJ2-3; D remains unclear. The CDR3 extends over 14 amino acids. Germline loops: CDR1 ENHRY, CDR2 SYGVKD. V was pared by 2 bases and J by 6 bases, with 12 bases between. CDR3 loop: CAISEAAIVDTQYF. DNA of the CDR3: TGTGCCATCAGTGAGGCGGCAATCGTGGATACGCAGTATTTT.

V usage is TRBV3-1 (or the pseudogene TRBV3-2) and J usage is TRBJ1-1; a possible D gene is TRBD1 (5 bases). V was clipped by 0 bases and J by 8 bases, with 13 bases between them. Germline V gene sequence: CDR1 LGHDT, CDR2 YNNKEL (reference sequence). The CDR3 extends over 14 amino acids. This chain's CDR3 is CASSQDPGLEEAFF. The CDR3, as DNA: TGTGCCAGCAGCCAAGACCCAGGGCTAGAGGAAGCTTTCTTT.